This entry concerns a single TCR beta chain. CDR3 length: 13 residues. V dropped 4 bases and J dropped 5 bases, with 14 bases sitting between them. CDR1 and CDR2 from the germline V gene are DFQATT and SNEGSKA (reference sequence). In TCRdb, the 5' RACE reads were re-called with MiXCR into one record per CDR3 protein. Among fewer than 95,000 distinct CDR3 sequences listed, approximately 15% were seen once. This sample was taken from a study of T-cell memory formation after mild COVID-19. What was sequenced was PBMCs or a T cell subset sorted from them (not recorded which). This clonotype originated in a young man who had mild COVID-19 (a few samples of this study predate the infection). Cell type and time point are not known. The chain combines TRBV20-1 with TRBJ1-2; tentatively, D is TRBD1 (6 bases). The CDR3 sequence is CSATHRENYGYTF. The CDR3 coding sequence is TGCAGTGCTACTCACAGGGAGAATTATGGCTACACCTTC.